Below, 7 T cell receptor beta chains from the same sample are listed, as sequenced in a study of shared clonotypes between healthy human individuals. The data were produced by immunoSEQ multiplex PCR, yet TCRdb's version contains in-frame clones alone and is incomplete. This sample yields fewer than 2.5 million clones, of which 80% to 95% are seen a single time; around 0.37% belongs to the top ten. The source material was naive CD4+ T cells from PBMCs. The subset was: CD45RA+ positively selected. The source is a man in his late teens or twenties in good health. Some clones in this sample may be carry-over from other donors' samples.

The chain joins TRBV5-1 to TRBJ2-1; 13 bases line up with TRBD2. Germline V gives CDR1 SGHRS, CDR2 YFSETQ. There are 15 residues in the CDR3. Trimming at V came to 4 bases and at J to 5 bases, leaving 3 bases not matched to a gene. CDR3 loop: CASSRGTSGNNEQFF. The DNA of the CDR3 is TGCGCCAGCAGCAGAGGGACTAGCGGGAACAATGAGCAGTTCTTC. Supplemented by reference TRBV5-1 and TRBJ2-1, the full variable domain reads KAGVTQTPRYLIKTRGQQVTLSCSPISGHRSVSWYQQTPGQGLQFLFEYFSETQRNKGNFPGRFSGRQFSNSRSEMNVSTLELGDSALYLCASSRGTSGNNEQFFGPGTRLTVL.

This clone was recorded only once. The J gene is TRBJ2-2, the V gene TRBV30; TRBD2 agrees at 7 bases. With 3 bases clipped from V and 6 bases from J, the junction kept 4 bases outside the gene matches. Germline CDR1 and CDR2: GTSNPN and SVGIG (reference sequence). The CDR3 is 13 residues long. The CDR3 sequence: CAWRRLAPGELFF. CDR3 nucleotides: TGTGCCTGGAGGAGACTAGCCCCCGGGGAGCTGTTTTTT.

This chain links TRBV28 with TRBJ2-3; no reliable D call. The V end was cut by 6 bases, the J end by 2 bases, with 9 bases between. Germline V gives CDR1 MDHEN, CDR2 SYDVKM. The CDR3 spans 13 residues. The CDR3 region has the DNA TGTGCCAGCAGAAATAGGTTCACAGATACGCAGTATTTT. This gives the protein CASRNRFTDTQYF.

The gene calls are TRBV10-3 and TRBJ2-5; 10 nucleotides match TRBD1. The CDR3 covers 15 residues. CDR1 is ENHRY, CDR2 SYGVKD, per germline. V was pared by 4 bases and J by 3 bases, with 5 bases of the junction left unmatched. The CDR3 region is CAISGGQGGEETQYF. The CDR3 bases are TGTGCCATCAGTGGAGGACAGGGGGGAGAAGAGACCCAGTACTTC.

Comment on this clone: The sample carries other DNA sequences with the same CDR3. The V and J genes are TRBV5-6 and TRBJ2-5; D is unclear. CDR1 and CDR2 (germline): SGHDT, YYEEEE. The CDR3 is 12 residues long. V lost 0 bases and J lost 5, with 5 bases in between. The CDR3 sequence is CASSLVGETQYF. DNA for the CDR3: TGTGCCAGCAGCTTGGTGGGGGAGACCCAGTACTTC.

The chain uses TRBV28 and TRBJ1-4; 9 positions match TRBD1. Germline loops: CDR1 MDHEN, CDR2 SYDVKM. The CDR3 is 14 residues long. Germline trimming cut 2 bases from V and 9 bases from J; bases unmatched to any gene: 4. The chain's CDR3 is CASSLGGQGKKLFF. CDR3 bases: TGTGCCAGCAGTTTAGGGGGACAGGGAAAAAAACTGTTTTTT.

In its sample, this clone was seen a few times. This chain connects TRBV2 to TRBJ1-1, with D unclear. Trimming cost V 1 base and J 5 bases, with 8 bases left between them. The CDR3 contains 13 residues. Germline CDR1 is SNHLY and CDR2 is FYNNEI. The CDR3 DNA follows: TGTGCCAGCAGTGAAGTGGTGGGGACTGAAGCTTTCTTT. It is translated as CASSEVVGTEAFF.